Listed below are T cell receptor beta chains from one sample, sequenced in a study of blood T cells in healthy people across ages. TCRdb analysed the 5' RACE reads with MiXCR anew, one entry per CDR3 protein. The sample shows fewer than 800,000 distinct CDR3 sequences, just under 25% of them seen only once. This sample also appeared in a second study, on T cells of mothers and their children.

The sample consisted of blood. These receptors were collected from a boy aged 10-17 years in good health. The CDR3 runs from the conserved cysteine through the conserved F or W. The D gene is left open where the match is weak. Clone size is given for some rows only: seen once, a few or many times, or a class if the clone is expanded.

abundance,j_gene,v_gene,d_gene,CDR3nt,CDR3aa
.,TRBJ2-4,TRBV11-2,TRBD2,TGTGCCAGCAGCCCCTCAGGCGGGGGTAGCATTCACTACTTC,CASSPSGGGSIHYF
few,TRBJ1-1,TRBV7-9,.,TGTGCCAGCAGCTTAGCGGCGCGAGGAGCTTTCTTT,CASSLAARGAFF
.,TRBJ2-1,TRBV6-5,TRBD2,TGTGCCAGCAGTAACGGACTAGCGGGAGGGTGGGATGAGCAGTTCTTC,CASSNGLAGGWDEQFF
few,TRBJ2-5,TRBV10-3,.,TGTGCCATCAGTATTGGGCAAGAGACCCAGTACTTC,CAISIGQETQYF
.,TRBJ2-7,TRBV10-3,.,TGTGCCATCCGACACGGCGACAGTAGCCCCTACGAGCAGTACTTC,CAIRHGDSSPYEQYF
few,TRBJ1-1,TRBV12-3/TRBV12-4,.,TGTGCCAGCATCCAGAACACCGAAGCTTTCTTT,CASIQNTEAFF
few,TRBJ2-5,TRBV3-1,.,TGTGCCAGCAGCCATTACGAAGAGACCCAGTACTTC,CASSHYEETQYF
few,TRBJ2-1,TRBV6-5,TRBD2,TGTGCCAGCAGTTACTCGTTTGGAGCTAGCGGTACCTACAATGAGCAGTTCTTC,CASSYSFGASGTYNEQFF
few,TRBJ2-3,TRBV5-5,TRBD2,TGTGCCAGCAGGACTAGCGGGAGAAATACGCAGTATTTT,CASRTSGRNTQYF
few,TRBJ2-7,TRBV5-1,.,TGCGCCAGCAGCTTGGAAGGGGCCCTAGGGCAGTACTTC,CASSLEGALGQYF
.,TRBJ2-1,TRBV6-2/TRBV6-3,TRBD2,TGTGCCAGCAGTTACTCGGGGACCGGGGGGTACAATGAGCAGTTCTTC,CASSYSGTGGYNEQFF
.,TRBJ2-7,TRBV4-1,.,TGCGCCAGCAGCCAAGGAGGTTCATTCTCCTACGAGCAGTACTTC,CASSQGGSFSYEQYF
many,TRBJ2-5,TRBV7-9,TRBD2,TGTGCCAGCAGCCCACGACTAGCGGGGGGCCGGGAGACCCAGTACTTC,CASSPRLAGGRETQYF
few,TRBJ1-1,TRBV29-1,.,TGCAGCGTTTCAGGGTCGGAGGATGAAGCTTTCTTT,CSVSGSEDEAFF
few,TRBJ2-1,TRBV6-2/TRBV6-3,TRBD2,TGTGCCAGCAGTTACGGGGGGGGCTCCTACAATGAGCAGTTCTTC,CASSYGGGSYNEQFF
.,TRBJ2-4,TRBV12-3/TRBV12-4,.,TGTGCCAGCAGTTTTGGAGGGAACGCAGACATTCAGTACTTC,CASSFGGNADIQYF
.,TRBJ2-7,TRBV4-1,.,TGCGCCAGCAGCCAAGTTGACGACGAGCAGTACTTC,CASSQVDDEQYF
.,TRBJ1-1,TRBV29-1,.,TGCAGCGTTGAAGAGGCTGGAAACACTGAAGCTTTTTTT,CSVEEAGNTEAFF
few,TRBJ1-5,TRBV6-4,.,TGTGCCAGCAGTGTTTTCAGGATTATACAGCCCCAGCATTTT,CASSVFRIIQPQHF
.,TRBJ1-4,TRBV12-3/TRBV12-4,TRBD1,TGTGCCAGCAGTTCCACAGGGGGTCCTGAAAAACTGTTTTTT,CASSSTGGPEKLFF
.,TRBJ2-5,TRBV4-2,TRBD1,TGTGCCAGCAGCCAATGGGGGTTAAGGGGGCAAAGGCAAGAGACCCAGTACTTC,CASSQWGLRGQRQETQYF
few,TRBJ2-7,TRBV27,TRBD2,TGTGCCAGCAGTCCAAGGACTAGCGGGAGGACGTACTCCTACGAGCAGTACTTC,CASSPRTSGRTYSYEQYF
few,TRBJ2-7,TRBV14,TRBD1,TGTGCCAGCAGCACTCGGGACAGGTACTACGAGCAGTACTTC,CASSTRDRYYEQYF
.,TRBJ2-1,TRBV4-1,.,TGCGCCAGCAGCCAAGAGAGGTTAGGTGGGGGGGCCACGAATGAGCAGTTCTTC,CASSQERLGGGATNEQFF
few,TRBJ2-7,TRBV20-1,TRBD1,TGCAGTGCTTCGACAGGGGCTGCCGTCTACGAGCAGTACTTC,CSASTGAAVYEQYF
.,TRBJ1-4,TRBV7-9,.,TGTGCCAGCAGGCCACCGGTCTGGGCTCCTAATGAAAAACTGTTTTTT,CASRPPVWAPNEKLFF
.,TRBJ2-1,TRBV4-1,.,TGCGCCAGCAGCCAAGAGGTGAGAGGCAATGAGCAGTTCTTC,CASSQEVRGNEQFF
.,TRBJ2-1,TRBV27,TRBD2,TGTGCCAGCAGCTATGGACTAGCGGGAACCGATGAGCCGTTCTTC,CASSYGLAGTDEPFF
.,TRBJ2-3,TRBV5-1,.,TGCGCCAGCAGCTTGGGAACTCTGAGCACAGATACGCAGTATTTT,CASSLGTLSTDTQYF
.,TRBJ2-7,TRBV29-1,.,TGCAGCGTCCCCGGGGGCGCGGACGAGCAGTACTTC,CSVPGGADEQYF
.,TRBJ2-5,TRBV6-1,TRBD1,TGTGCCAGCAGGGACAGGGGCGAAGAGACCCAGTACTTC,CASRDRGEETQYF
.,TRBJ2-1,TRBV16,TRBD2,TGTGCCAGCAGCCGGCAGACTAGCGGGAGGGCCTACAATGAGCAGTTCTTC,CASSRQTSGRAYNEQFF
few,TRBJ2-1,TRBV7-9,.,TGTGCCAGCAGCCGAGACCCCAACAACTACAATGAGCAGTTCTTC,CASSRDPNNYNEQFF
few,TRBJ2-3,TRBV6-4,TRBD1,TGTGCCAGCAGTGCTTCAGGGGGCGCGAATACGCAGTATTTT,CASSASGGANTQYF
few,TRBJ2-7,TRBV15,.,TGTGCCACCAGCAGAGATGGCAGGTCCTACGAGCAGTACTTC,CATSRDGRSYEQYF
.,TRBJ2-5,TRBV9,TRBD2,TGTGCCAGCAGCGCAGCGGGGGGGCACGAGACCCAGTACTTC,CASSAAGGHETQYF
.,TRBJ2-5,TRBV9,TRBD2,TGTGCCAGCAGCGTAGGGGGGACTAGCGGAGAGACCCAGTACTTC,CASSVGGTSGETQYF
few,TRBJ2-7,TRBV5-1,.,TGCGCCAGCAGCTTGGCCATCAACTACGAGCAGTACTTC,CASSLAINYEQYF
few,TRBJ2-5,TRBV12-5,.,TGTGCTAGTGGTTACGGACACCAAGAGACCCAGTACTTC,CASGYGHQETQYF
.,TRBJ1-3,TRBV29-1,.,TGCAGTGGGGTACTCTTCCCTGGAAACACCATATATTTT,CSGVLFPGNTIYF